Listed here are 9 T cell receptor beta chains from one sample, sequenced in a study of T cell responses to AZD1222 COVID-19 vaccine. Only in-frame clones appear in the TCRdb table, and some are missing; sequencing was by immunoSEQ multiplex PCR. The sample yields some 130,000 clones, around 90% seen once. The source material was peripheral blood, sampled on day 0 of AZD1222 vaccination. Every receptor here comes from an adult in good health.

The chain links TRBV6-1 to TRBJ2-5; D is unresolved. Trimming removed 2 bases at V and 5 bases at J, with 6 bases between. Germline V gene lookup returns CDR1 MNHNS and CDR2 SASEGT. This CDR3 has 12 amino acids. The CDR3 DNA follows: TGTGCCAGCAGTGAATGGCGGGAGACCCAGTACTTC. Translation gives CASSEWRETQYF.

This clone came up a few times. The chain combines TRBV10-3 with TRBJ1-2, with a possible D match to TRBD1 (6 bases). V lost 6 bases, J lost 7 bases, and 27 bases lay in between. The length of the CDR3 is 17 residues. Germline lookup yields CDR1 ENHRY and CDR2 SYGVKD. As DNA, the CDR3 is TGTGCCATCAGGTCAACCTCCTCGGGACACATGGGCAGTGGCTACACCTTC. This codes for CAIRSTSSGHMGSGYTF.

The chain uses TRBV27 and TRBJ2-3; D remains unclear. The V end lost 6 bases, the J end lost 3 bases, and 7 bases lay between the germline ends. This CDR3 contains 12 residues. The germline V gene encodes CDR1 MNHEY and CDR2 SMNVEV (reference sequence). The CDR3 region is CASRDLTDTQYF. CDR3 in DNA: TGTGCCAGCAGAGACCTTACAGATACGCAGTATTTT.

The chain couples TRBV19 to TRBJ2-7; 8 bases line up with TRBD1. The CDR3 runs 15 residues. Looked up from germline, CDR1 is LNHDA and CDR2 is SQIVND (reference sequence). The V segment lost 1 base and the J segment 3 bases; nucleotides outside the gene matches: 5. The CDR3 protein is CASSIGGQGIYEQYF. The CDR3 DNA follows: TGTGCCAGTAGTATAGGTGGACAGGGAATCTACGAGCAGTACTTC.

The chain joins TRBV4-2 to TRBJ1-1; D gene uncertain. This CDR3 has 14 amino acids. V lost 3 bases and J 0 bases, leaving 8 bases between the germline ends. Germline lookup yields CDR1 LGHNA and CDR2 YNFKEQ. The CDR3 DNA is TGTGCCAGCAGCCATTCTCGACTGAACACTGAAGCTTTCTTT. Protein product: CASSHSRLNTEAFF.

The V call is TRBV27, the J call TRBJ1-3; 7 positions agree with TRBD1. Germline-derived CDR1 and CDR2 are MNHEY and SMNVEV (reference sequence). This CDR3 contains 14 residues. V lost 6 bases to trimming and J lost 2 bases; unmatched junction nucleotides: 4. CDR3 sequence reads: CASRNRGAGNTIYF. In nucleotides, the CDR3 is TGTGCCAGCAGAAACAGGGGAGCTGGAAACACCATATATTTT.

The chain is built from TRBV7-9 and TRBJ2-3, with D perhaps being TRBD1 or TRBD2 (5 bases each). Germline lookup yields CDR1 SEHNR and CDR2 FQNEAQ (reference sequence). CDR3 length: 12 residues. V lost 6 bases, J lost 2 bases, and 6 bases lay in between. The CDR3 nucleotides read TGTGCCAGCAGGGGGGACACAGATACGCAGTATTTT. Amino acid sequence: CASRGDTDTQYF.

The CDR3: CSARSRGGYTF. The DNA for the CDR3 is TGCAGTGCTAGGAGCCGGGGTGGCTACACCTTC. The J gene is TRBJ1-2, the V gene TRBV20-1; no firm D call. Trimming removed 3 bases from V and 7 bases from J, with 9 bases in between. Germline V lookup: CDR1 DFQATT, CDR2 SNEGSKA (reference sequence). The CDR3 extends over 11 amino acids.

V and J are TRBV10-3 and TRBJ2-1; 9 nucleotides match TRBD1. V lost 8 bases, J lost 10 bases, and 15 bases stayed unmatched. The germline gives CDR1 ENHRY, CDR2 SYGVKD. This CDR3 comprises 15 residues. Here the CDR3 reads CAIGGGTGLIREQFF. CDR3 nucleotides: TGTGCCATCGGGGGAGGGACAGGGTTGATTAGGGAGCAGTTCTTC.